The entry below describes one T cell receptor (beta chain). Its antigen is undetermined. The data are from a study of cytomegalovirus exposure and HLA in healthy donors. Researchers ran the PCR with 60 Vbeta and 13 Jbeta primers. Libraries were prepared by immunoSEQ multiplex PCR; TCRdb keeps only in-frame clonotypes and omits some of them. The table lists some 160,000 clones, roughly 79% of them singletons. Unmatched junction bases numbered 3, after V lost 4 bases and J lost 3 bases. The germline CDR1 and CDR2 sequences are MGHRA and YSYEKL. The CDR3 has 15 amino acids. Study observations and caveats: Among the CMV-associated chains, a few were confirmed in vitro as specific for CMV antigens. Associated with HLA alleles at 0.05 false discovery rate in a later analysis were over 15,000 TCR beta sequences.

The receptor comes from a woman aged 25-40 years in good health and CMV-seronegative. Sequenced material: PBMCs. This sequence joins TRBV4-1 and TRBJ1-5, with 10 bases identical to TRBD1. CDR3 DNA: TGCGCCAGCAGCCGAGACAGGGGGCCCAATCAGCCCCAGCATTTT. It specifies CASSRDRGPNQPQHF.